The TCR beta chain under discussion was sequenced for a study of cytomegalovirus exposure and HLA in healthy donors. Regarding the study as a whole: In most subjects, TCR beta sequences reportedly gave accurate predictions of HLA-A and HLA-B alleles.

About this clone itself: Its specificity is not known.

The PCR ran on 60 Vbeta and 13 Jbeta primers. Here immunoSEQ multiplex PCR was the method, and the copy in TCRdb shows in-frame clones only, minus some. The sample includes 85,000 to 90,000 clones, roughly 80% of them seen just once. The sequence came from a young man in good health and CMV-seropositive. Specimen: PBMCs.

The CDR3: CASSGLASTDTQYF. The CDR3 DNA follows: TGCGCCAGCAGTGGACTAGCCTCCACAGATACGCAGTATTTT. V is TRBV4-3 and J is TRBJ2-3; TRBD2 matches at 8 bases. The CDR3 contains 14 residues. CDR1 is LGHNA and CDR2 is YSLEER in the germline V gene. The V and J ends lost 6 bases and 2 bases, in that order; junction bases with no gene match: 4.